This passage covers 6 T cell receptor beta chains from one sample sequenced in a study of T-cell memory formation after mild COVID-19. Each CDR3 protein gets one entry after TCRdb re-called the 5' RACE reads with MiXCR. The data contain fewer than 350,000 distinct CDR3 sequences, roughly 18% of them seen just once; the ten biggest clones take up more than 20%. Material for sequencing was PBMCs or a T cell subset sorted from them (not recorded which). These receptors originate from a man between 18 and 35 years old who had mild COVID-19 (a few samples of this study predate the infection). Cell type and time point are not known.

This clonotype was seen more than once but under ten times. The chain employs TRBV7-9 and TRBJ2-2, with a weak D call TRBD2 (6 bases). Germline V CDR1 and CDR2: SEHNR, FQNEAQ (reference sequence). The length of the CDR3 is 15 residues. V was pared by 5 bases and J by 7 bases, with 17 bases between. The CDR3 nucleotides are TGTGCCAGCAGCCCCGAGACTAGTGGGGGCGGGGAGCTGTTTTTT. Its protein is CASSPETSGGGELFF.

This clonotype has only a few counts. The chain carries TRBV7-9 and TRBJ2-3; D unresolved. Germline values: CDR1 SEHNR, CDR2 FQNEAQ (reference sequence). V was shortened by 8 bases and J by 6 bases, with 18 bases between the two germline ends. This CDR3 spans 14 amino acids. For the CDR3, the DNA is TGTGCCAGCGGCCGGGCCCCCCAAACGGATACGCAGTATTTT. Translation: CASGRAPQTDTQYF.

The table lists this clonotype with a few counts. V gene TRBV30 combines with J gene TRBJ1-4; D gene unclear. Germline V CDR1 and CDR2: GTSNPN, SVGIG (reference sequence). The CDR3 runs to 15 residues. Trimming took 4 bases from V and 0 from J, leaving 12 bases between them. The CDR3 sequence: CAWTMNAATNEKLFF. The CDR3, as DNA: TGTGCCTGGACCATGAATGCTGCAACTAATGAAAAACTGTTTTTT.

The chain has TRBV10-1 and TRBJ2-2, with 9 nucleotides matching TRBD2. The V gene's germline CDR1 is WNHNN and CDR2 SYGVQD (reference sequence). Trimming cost V 0 bases and J 0 bases; bases outside gene matches: 2. The CDR3 spans 17 residues. For the CDR3, the DNA is TGCGCCAGCAGTGAGTCAAAGCGGGGGGCGAACACCGGGGAGCTGTTTTTT. Translation gives CASSESKRGANTGELFF.

The J gene is TRBJ1-5, the V gene TRBV18; 8 nucleotides line up with TRBD1. Germline V gives CDR1 KGHSH, CDR2 LQKENI. The CDR3 has 15 amino acids. With V trimmed by 1 base and J by 7 bases, 6 bases remained unmatched. This CDR3 is CASSPQDRAGQPQHF. CDR3 bases: TGTGCCAGCTCACCACAGGACAGGGCTGGGCAGCCCCAGCATTTT.

This clonotype was seen only a few times. The chain has TRBV20-1 and TRBJ2-7, with D perhaps TRBD2 (5 bases). CDR3 length: 13 amino acids. V lost 0 bases, J lost 3 bases, and 9 bases lay in between. Germline V gene data show CDR1 as DFQATT and CDR2 as SNEGSKA (reference sequence). The CDR3 DNA is TGCAGTGCTAGAGACGGGAACAGCTACGAGCAGTACGTC. It is translated as CSARDGNSYEQYV.